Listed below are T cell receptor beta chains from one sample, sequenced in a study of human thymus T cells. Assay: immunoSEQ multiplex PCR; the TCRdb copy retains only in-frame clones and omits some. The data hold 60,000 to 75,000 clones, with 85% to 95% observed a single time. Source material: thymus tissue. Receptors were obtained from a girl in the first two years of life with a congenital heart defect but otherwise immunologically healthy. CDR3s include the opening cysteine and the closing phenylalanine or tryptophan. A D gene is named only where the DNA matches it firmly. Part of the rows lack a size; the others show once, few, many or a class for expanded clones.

cdr3_aa: CASNKQGNDIYEQYF
cdr3_nt: TGTGCCAGCAATAAACAGGGGAACGATATTTACGAGCAGTACTTC
d_call: TRBD1
v_call: TRBV28
j_call: TRBJ2-7
clone_size: .

cdr3_aa: CASSSNLKGEGAGPEAFF
cdr3_nt: TGTGCCAGCAGCTCCAACTTAAAAGGGGAGGGGGCAGGGCCTGAAGCTTTCTTT
d_call: TRBD1
v_call: TRBV13
j_call: TRBJ1-1
clone_size: .

cdr3_aa: CASRGTSAYEQYF
cdr3_nt: TGTGCCAGCAGGGGGACTAGCGCGTACGAGCAGTACTTC
d_call: TRBD2
v_call: TRBV5-6
j_call: TRBJ2-7
clone_size: .

cdr3_aa: CASSATGQGRTEAFF
cdr3_nt: TGTGCCAGCAGTGCGACGGGACAGGGGAGGACTGAAGCTTTCTTT
d_call: TRBD1
v_call: TRBV2
j_call: TRBJ1-1
clone_size: few

cdr3_aa: CATWPGETQYF
cdr3_nt: TGTGCCACGTGGCCCGGGGAGACCCAGTACTTC
d_call: .
v_call: TRBV6-1
j_call: TRBJ2-5
clone_size: .

cdr3_aa: CASSRDRAHRGKNTEAFF
cdr3_nt: TGTGCCAGCAGCCGGGACAGGGCCCACCGAGGGAAGAACACTGAAGCTTTCTTT
d_call: TRBD1
v_call: TRBV2
j_call: TRBJ1-1
clone_size: once

cdr3_aa: CASRAGRAEQPQHF
cdr3_nt: TGTGCCAGCAGGGCGGGCAGGGCGGAACAGCCCCAGCATTTT
d_call: .
v_call: TRBV6-1
j_call: TRBJ1-5
clone_size: .

cdr3_aa: CASSKGRAGRAFF
cdr3_nt: TGTGCCAGCAGCAAAGGAAGGGCAGGGAGGGCTTTCTTT
d_call: .
v_call: TRBV21-1
j_call: TRBJ1-1
clone_size: .

cdr3_aa: CASSFWGSRSSYNEQFF
cdr3_nt: TGTGCCAGCAGTTTTTGGGGGTCCAGGAGCTCCTACAATGAGCAGTTCTTC
d_call: .
v_call: TRBV28
j_call: TRBJ2-1
clone_size: .

cdr3_aa: CASSSLQDQETQYF
cdr3_nt: TGTGCCAGCAGCTCCCTACAGGACCAAGAGACCCAGTACTTC
d_call: .
v_call: TRBV5-6
j_call: TRBJ2-5
clone_size: .

cdr3_aa: CASSQGVGTAINYGYTF
cdr3_nt: TGTGCCAGCAGCCAAGGGGTCGGGACAGCTATCAACTATGGCTACACCTTC
d_call: TRBD1
v_call: TRBV14
j_call: TRBJ1-2
clone_size: .

cdr3_aa: CASAWGGANQPQHF
cdr3_nt: TGTGCCAGCGCTTGGGGGGGCGCGAATCAGCCCCAGCATTTT
d_call: .
v_call: TRBV28
j_call: TRBJ1-5
clone_size: .

cdr3_aa: CASSGSGSHNEQFF
cdr3_nt: TGTGCCAGCAGTGGTAGCGGGAGTCATAATGAGCAGTTCTTC
d_call: TRBD2
v_call: TRBV2
j_call: TRBJ2-1
clone_size: .

cdr3_aa: CASRGGETQYF
cdr3_nt: TGCGCCAGCAGGGGAGGAGAGACCCAGTACTTC
d_call: .
v_call: TRBV5-1
j_call: TRBJ2-5
clone_size: once

cdr3_aa: CASSFGGALEKLFF
cdr3_nt: TGTGCCAGCAGTTTCGGGGGGGCTCTTGAAAAACTGTTTTTT
d_call: .
v_call: TRBV28
j_call: TRBJ1-4
clone_size: .

cdr3_aa: CASKAGRRTYEQYF
cdr3_nt: TGTGCCAGCAAGGCGGGTCGACGGACCTACGAGCAGTACTTC
d_call: .
v_call: TRBV2
j_call: TRBJ2-7
clone_size: .

cdr3_aa: CASSLILAGGRNEQFF
cdr3_nt: TGTGCCAGCAGCTTAATCCTGGCGGGAGGCCGCAATGAGCAGTTCTTC
d_call: TRBD2
v_call: TRBV7-6
j_call: TRBJ2-1
clone_size: .

cdr3_aa: CASSAAGKNQPQHF
cdr3_nt: TGTGCCAGCAGCGCGGCAGGGAAGAATCAGCCCCAGCATTTT
d_call: .
v_call: TRBV9
j_call: TRBJ1-5
clone_size: .

cdr3_aa: CASSSKTSGRPSPDTQYF
cdr3_nt: TGTGCCAGCAGCTCTAAGACTAGCGGGAGGCCCTCTCCAGATACGCAGTATTTT
d_call: TRBD2
v_call: TRBV5-8
j_call: TRBJ2-3
clone_size: once

cdr3_aa: CASSVGQGWSEQFF
cdr3_nt: TGTGCCAGCAGCGTAGGACAGGGTTGGAGTGAGCAGTTCTTC
d_call: TRBD1
v_call: TRBV9
j_call: TRBJ2-1
clone_size: .

cdr3_aa: CAWDAPGQGAYEQYF
cdr3_nt: TGTGCCTGGGATGCCCCGGGACAGGGAGCCTACGAGCAGTACTTC
d_call: TRBD1
v_call: TRBV30
j_call: TRBJ2-7
clone_size: .

cdr3_aa: CASSSGPTTKNIQYF
cdr3_nt: TGTGCCAGCAGCTCCGGGCCTACAACCAAAAACATTCAGTACTTC
d_call: .
v_call: TRBV6-1
j_call: TRBJ2-4
clone_size: .

cdr3_aa: CAIRGTREETQYF
cdr3_nt: TGTGCCATCAGGGGGACTCGTGAAGAGACCCAGTACTTC
d_call: .
v_call: TRBV10-3
j_call: TRBJ2-5
clone_size: .

cdr3_aa: CASSQVRLAGVPYEQYF
cdr3_nt: TGCGCCAGCAGCCAAGTCCGACTAGCGGGAGTACCCTACGAGCAGTACTTC
d_call: TRBD2
v_call: TRBV4-3
j_call: TRBJ2-7
clone_size: .

cdr3_aa: CASSYYSVVGGELFF
cdr3_nt: TGTGCCAGCAGTTACTACAGCGTCGTGGGCGGGGAGCTGTTTTTT
d_call: .
v_call: TRBV6-5
j_call: TRBJ2-2
clone_size: .

cdr3_aa: CASSQKTGTANYEQYF
cdr3_nt: TGTGCCAGCAGCCAAAAGACCGGGACAGCCAACTACGAGCAGTACTTC
d_call: TRBD1
v_call: TRBV27
j_call: TRBJ2-7
clone_size: .

cdr3_aa: CAIRPGTPTTYNEQFF
cdr3_nt: TGTGCCATCAGGCCCGGGACACCTACTACCTACAATGAGCAGTTCTTC
d_call: .
v_call: TRBV10-3
j_call: TRBJ2-1
clone_size: .

cdr3_aa: CASSPDRGHNQPQHF
cdr3_nt: TGTGCCAGCAGTCCAGACAGGGGGCACAATCAGCCCCAGCATTTT
d_call: TRBD1
v_call: TRBV28
j_call: TRBJ1-5
clone_size: .

cdr3_aa: CASTPGQGEGYTF
cdr3_nt: TGTGCCAGCACTCCGGGACAGGGGGAAGGCTACACCTTC
d_call: TRBD1
v_call: TRBV27
j_call: TRBJ1-2
clone_size: .

cdr3_aa: CASSACSGSRADTQYF
cdr3_nt: TGTGCCAGCAGCGCCTGTAGCGGGAGCCGTGCAGATACGCAGTATTTT
d_call: TRBD2
v_call: TRBV7-2
j_call: TRBJ2-3
clone_size: .

cdr3_aa: CASSRTRVNTEAFF
cdr3_nt: TGTGCCAGCAGCCGTACCAGGGTGAACACTGAAGCTTTCTTT
d_call: .
v_call: TRBV4-2
j_call: TRBJ1-1
clone_size: .

cdr3_aa: CASSYSTSGSYEQYF
cdr3_nt: TGTGCCAGCAGTTACTCGACTAGCGGGAGCTACGAGCAGTACTTC
d_call: TRBD2
v_call: TRBV6-5
j_call: TRBJ2-7
clone_size: .

cdr3_aa: CASSLGYASGTYNEQFF
cdr3_nt: TGTGCCAGCAGCTTGGGTTACGCTAGCGGGACCTACAATGAGCAGTTCTTC
d_call: TRBD2
v_call: TRBV5-6
j_call: TRBJ2-1
clone_size: .

cdr3_aa: CASSYYRDGNQPQHF
cdr3_nt: TGTGCCAGCAGTTACTACAGGGACGGCAATCAGCCCCAGCATTTT
d_call: .
v_call: TRBV2
j_call: TRBJ1-5
clone_size: .

cdr3_aa: CASSCLGGSFTDTQYF
cdr3_nt: TGTGCCAGCAGCTGCCTGGGGGGGAGTTTCACAGATACGCAGTATTTT
d_call: TRBD2
v_call: TRBV7-8
j_call: TRBJ2-3
clone_size: .

cdr3_aa: CASSSGAGDSLNYEQYF
cdr3_nt: TGTGCCAGCAGCTCCGGGGCCGGGGACAGTTTAAACTACGAGCAGTACTTC
d_call: TRBD1
v_call: TRBV7-9
j_call: TRBJ2-7
clone_size: .

cdr3_aa: CASSRDRGHSPLHF
cdr3_nt: TGTGCCAGCAGCCGAGACAGGGGGCACTCACCCCTCCACTTT
d_call: TRBD1
v_call: TRBV6-5
j_call: TRBJ1-6
clone_size: .

cdr3_aa: CASSGVSEKLFF
cdr3_nt: TGTGCCAGTAGCGGGGTATCTGAAAAACTGTTTTTT
d_call: .
v_call: TRBV19
j_call: TRBJ1-4
clone_size: .

cdr3_aa: CASSLRDSFVDYGYTF
cdr3_nt: TGTGCCAGCAGCTTACGGGACAGCTTTGTAGACTATGGCTACACCTTC
d_call: TRBD1
v_call: TRBV7-2
j_call: TRBJ1-2
clone_size: .

cdr3_aa: CASSMSYNEQFF
cdr3_nt: TGTGCCAGCTCAATGTCCTACAATGAGCAGTTCTTC
d_call: .
v_call: TRBV6-6
j_call: TRBJ2-1
clone_size: .

cdr3_aa: CAWTPVRKVAGETQYF
cdr3_nt: TGTGCCTGGACGCCCGTTAGGAAGGTAGCGGGAGAGACCCAGTACTTC
d_call: TRBD2
v_call: TRBV30
j_call: TRBJ2-5
clone_size: .

cdr3_aa: CASSLVISGGGTQYF
cdr3_nt: TGTGCCAGCAGCTTAGTCATTAGCGGAGGTGGGACCCAGTACTTC
d_call: .
v_call: TRBV7-2
j_call: TRBJ2-5
clone_size: .

cdr3_aa: CASRHNPAPAYNEQFF
cdr3_nt: TGTGCCAGCCGACATAACCCGGCCCCCGCCTACAATGAGCAGTTCTTC
d_call: .
v_call: TRBV18
j_call: TRBJ2-1
clone_size: .